These 21 T cell receptor beta chains were sequenced from one sample in a study of identical twins. In TCRdb, the 5' RACE reads were re-called with MiXCR into one record per CDR3 protein. The sample has about 240,000 distinct CDR3 sequences, 9.5% to 15% seen once. These data also formed part of another study, on yellow fever vaccine responses in identical twins.

The source material was memory (CD45RO+) T cells sorted from blood. Receptors were obtained from a woman under 30 in good health.

In its sample, this clonotype was seen many times. The V and J genes are TRBV20-1 and TRBJ2-7, with a weak D call TRBD1 (6 bases). CDR1 DFQATT and CDR2 SNEGSKA come from the germline V gene (reference sequence). CDR3 size: 12 residues. V was shortened by 1 base and J by 4 bases, with 8 bases between the two germline ends. Here the CDR3 DNA reads TGCAGTGCTAGAGTACAGGGATACGAGCAGTACTTC. Its protein product is CSARVQGYEQYF.

At least ten counts were recorded for this clonotype. The chain is built from TRBV3-1 and TRBJ2-7, with 8 bases that match TRBD1. This CDR3 is 14 amino acids long. Germline-derived CDR1 and CDR2 are LGHDT and YNNKEL (reference sequence). Germline trimming cut 4 bases from V and 5 bases from J; bases unmatched to any gene: 7. This chain's CDR3 is CASSPDRVPNEQYF. The CDR3 DNA is TGTGCCAGCAGCCCGGACAGGGTCCCTAACGAGCAGTACTTC.

This clonotype came up many times. The rearrangement joins TRBV7-2 to TRBJ2-3; no firm D call. V gave up 5 bases and J gave up 1 base, with 13 bases separating them. Looked up from germline, CDR1 is SGHTA and CDR2 is FQGNSA. The CDR3 consists of 15 residues. CDR3 coding DNA: TGTGCCAGCAGCACCTGGACGGCCCGCACAGATACGCAGTATTTT. Translated: CASSTWTARTDTQYF.

In its sample, this clonotype was seen a few times. The chain recombines TRBV12-3 or TRBV12-4 with TRBJ2-1; 14 bases line up with TRBD2. CDR3 length equals 13 residues. V shed 6 bases, J shed 16 bases, and the junction held 8 bases outside the gene matches. The CDR3 sequence: CASRDGTSGRKFF. The CDR3 nucleotides read TGTGCCAGCAGGGATGGGACTAGCGGGAGAAAATTCTTC.

This chain uses TRBV28 with TRBJ2-2; D might be TRBD1 or TRBD2, each matching 6 bases. The CDR3 length is 15 residues. Germline V gene lookup returns CDR1 MDHEN and CDR2 SYDVKM. V gave up 3 bases and J gave up 5 bases, with 13 bases separating them. CDR3 bases: TGTGCCAGCAGTTTCTCAGGGGCGGGGACCGGGGAGCTGTTTTTT. Its protein product is CASSFSGAGTGELFF.

This chain's CDR3 is CAWSYSGANEQFF. CDR3 sequence (DNA): TGTGCCTGGAGCTATTCAGGGGCCAATGAGCAGTTCTTC. V usage is TRBV30 and J usage is TRBJ2-1; TRBD1 might be the D (6 bases). This CDR3 comprises 13 residues. V was trimmed by 3 bases and J by 6 bases, leaving 12 bases between them. The V gene's germline CDR1 is GTSNPN and CDR2 SVGIG (reference sequence).

This clonotype was detected only a few times. The chain employs TRBV29-1 and TRBJ2-7, with TRBD1 matching 8 bases. The V gene's germline CDR1 is SQVTM and CDR2 ANQGSEA. V shed 0 bases and J 2 bases; nucleotides not matched to a gene: 9. The CDR3 has 16 residues. The CDR3 reads CSVEDRVRGRPYEQYF. CDR3 DNA sequence: TGCAGCGTTGAAGATCGGGTCAGGGGGCGCCCCTACGAGCAGTACTTC.

This clonotype was recorded many times. This sequence joins TRBV7-2 and TRBJ2-1; D may be TRBD2 (6 bases). The CDR3 consists of 14 residues. The germline V gene has CDR1 SGHTA and CDR2 FQGNSA. Trimming stripped 1 base from V and 6 bases from J, with 10 bases between. The CDR3 nucleotides are TGTGCCAGCAGCTTAGTAGGCGGGGCCAATGAGCAGTTCTTC. Translated, it gives CASSLVGGANEQFF.

This clonotype was counted a few times. The V and J genes are TRBV4-2 and TRBJ2-2; 9 bases are a match to TRBD2. There are 17 residues in the CDR3. Trimming at V came to 0 bases and at J to 6 bases, leaving 8 bases not matched to a gene. Germline lookup yields CDR1 LGHNA and CDR2 YNFKEQ. This chain's CDR3 is CASSQDLSGSWPGELFF. CDR3 DNA: TGTGCCAGCAGCCAAGATCTTAGCGGGAGCTGGCCCGGGGAGCTGTTTTTT.

This clonotype was recorded many times. The chain couples TRBV24-1 to TRBJ2-7, with 11 bases fitting TRBD2. V lost 2 bases, J lost 3 bases, and 2 bases stayed unmatched. Germline V gene lookup returns CDR1 KGHDR and CDR2 SFDVKD. The CDR3 has 15 amino acids. CDR3 coding DNA: TGTGCCACCAGTGATTCTAGCGGGGGGATCTACGAGCAGTACTTC. The encoded protein is CATSDSSGGIYEQYF.

The CDR3 loop is CSLSGLSNNEQFF. DNA for the CDR3: TGCAGCCTCTCGGGACTCTCAAACAATGAGCAGTTCTTC. This chain uses TRBV29-1 with TRBJ2-1; D might be TRBD2 (6 bases). Germline assignment: CDR1 SQVTM and CDR2 ANQGSEA. There are 13 residues in the CDR3. Deletions cut 8 bases from V and 5 bases from J, with 16 bases between.

This clonotype was recorded at least ten times. The V and J genes are TRBV29-1 and TRBJ2-3; 8 bases line up with TRBD2. CDR1 is SQVTM and CDR2 is ANQGSEA in the germline V gene. The ends lost 4 bases at V and 5 bases at J; junction bases unmatched: 5. CDR3 length: 13 residues. CDR3 protein: CSVGAGGLDTQYF. CDR3 sequence (DNA): TGCAGCGTTGGGGCGGGGGGCCTAGATACGCAGTATTTT.

This clonotype came up a few times. The V call is TRBV2, the J call TRBJ2-7; a possible D gene is TRBD1 (6 bases). Trimming removed 2 bases from V and 6 bases from J, with 14 bases in between. This CDR3 spans 14 amino acids. Germline values: CDR1 SNHLY, CDR2 FYNNEI. The CDR3 region is CASSESSPGAEQYF. The CDR3 region has the DNA TGTGCCAGCAGTGAAAGCTCCCCAGGGGCCGAGCAGTACTTC.

This clonotype was counted between two and nine times. This chain connects TRBV12-3 or TRBV12-4 to TRBJ2-5; possibly TRBD2 for D (5 bases). V lost 3 bases to trimming and J lost 0 bases, with 11 bases between them. This CDR3 contains 15 residues. The CDR3 nucleotides read TGTGCCAGCAGTTTTGGTGCGGGCAACCAAGAGACCCAGTACTTC. Residues: CASSFGAGNQETQYF.

This clonotype was found a few times. This chain uses TRBV20-1 with TRBJ1-2; D remains ambiguous. There are 13 residues in the CDR3. Per the germline V gene, CDR1 is DFQATT and CDR2 is SNEGSKA (reference sequence). Trimming left V 0 bases short and J 2 bases short, with 7 bases between. CDR3 nucleotides: TGCAGTGCTAGAGATGCGACGAACTATGGCTACACCTTC. Protein: CSARDATNYGYTF.

This clonotype was observed many times. The chain carries TRBV29-1 and TRBJ2-3; D perhaps matches TRBD1 (8 bases). CDR1 SQVTM and CDR2 ANQGSEA come from the germline V gene. V was pared by 4 bases and J by 4 bases, with 12 bases between. The CDR3 loop spans 13 amino acids. For the CDR3, the DNA is TGCAGCGTTGGAACAGGGGGGGCAGATACGCAGTATTTT. Protein product: CSVGTGGADTQYF.

This clonotype was seen more than once but under ten times. The rearrangement joins TRBV9 to TRBJ2-3; 10 bases match TRBD2. The V segment lost 4 bases and the J segment 1 base; nucleotides outside the gene matches: 9. Germline loops: CDR1 SGDLS, CDR2 YYNGEE. The CDR3 totals 17 residues. As DNA, the CDR3 is TGTGCCAGCAGCATACGGTCCGGGACTAGCGGCACAGATACGCAGTATTTT. The encoded protein is CASSIRSGTSGTDTQYF.

V usage is TRBV27 and J usage is TRBJ2-1; 7 nucleotides line up with TRBD2. Per germline, CDR1 MNHEY and CDR2 SMNVEV (reference sequence). CDR3 length: 16 residues. The J segment lost 0 bases and the V segment lost 6 bases, leaving 8 bases of the junction unmatched. CDR3 in DNA: TGTGCCAGCAGGCGGGGGACGGCAAGCTCCTACAATGAGCAGTTCTTC. Translation gives CASRRGTASSYNEQFF.

This clonotype was found many times. The CDR3 loop reads CASSPTTVSYNEQFF. As DNA, the CDR3 is TGTGCCAGCAGCCCGACGACAGTCTCCTACAATGAGCAGTTCTTC. This rearrangement joins TRBV7-9 to TRBJ2-1, with D possibly TRBD1 on 5 matching bases. The length of the CDR3 is 15 residues. The V and J ends lost 5 bases and 0 bases respectively, with 11 bases between them. Germline CDR1 SEHNR, CDR2 FQNEAQ (reference sequence). Full variable domain (outside the CDR3, taken from reference TRBV7-9 and TRBJ2-1): DTGVSQNPRHKITKRGQNVTFRCDPISEHNRLYWYRQTLGQGPEFLTYFQNEAQLEKSRLLSDRFSAERPKGSFSTLEIQRTEQGDSAMYLCASSPTTVSYNEQFFGPGTRLTVL.

This chain joins TRBV24-1 and TRBJ1-2; 11 bases agree with TRBD1. V shed 5 bases, J shed 7 bases, and the junction held 14 bases outside the gene matches. Looked up from germline, CDR1 is KGHDR and CDR2 is SFDVKD. CDR3 length: 17 residues. CDR3 nucleotide sequence: TGTGCCACCAGTGGGAATCTCGGACAGGGGGCTTCGAGTGGCTACACCTTC. It specifies CATSGNLGQGASSGYTF.

This clonotype was observed a few times. V and J are TRBV6-2 or TRBV6-3 and TRBJ2-1, with D possibly being TRBD2 (7 bases). CDR1 and CDR2 (germline): MNHEY, SVGEGT. The CDR3 spans 14 residues. Trimming took 6 bases from V and 9 from J, leaving 18 bases between them. CDR3 protein: CASRGAGARGEQFF. As DNA, the CDR3 is TGTGCCAGCAGGGGGGCGGGGGCCAGGGGTGAGCAGTTCTTC.